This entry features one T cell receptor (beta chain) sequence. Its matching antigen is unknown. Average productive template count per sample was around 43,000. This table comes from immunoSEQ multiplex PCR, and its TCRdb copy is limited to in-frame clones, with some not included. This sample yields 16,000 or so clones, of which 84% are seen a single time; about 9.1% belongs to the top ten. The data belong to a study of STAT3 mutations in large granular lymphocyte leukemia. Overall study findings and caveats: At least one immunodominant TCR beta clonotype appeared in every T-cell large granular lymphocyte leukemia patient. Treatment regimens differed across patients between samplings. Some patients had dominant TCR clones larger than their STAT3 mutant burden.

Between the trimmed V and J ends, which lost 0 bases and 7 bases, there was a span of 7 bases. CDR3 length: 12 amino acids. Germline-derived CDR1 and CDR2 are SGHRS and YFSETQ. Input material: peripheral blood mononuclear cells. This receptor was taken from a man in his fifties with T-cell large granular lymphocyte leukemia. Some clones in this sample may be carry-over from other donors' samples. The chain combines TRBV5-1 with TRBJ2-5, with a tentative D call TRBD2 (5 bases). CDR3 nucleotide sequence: TGCGCCAGCAGCTTGGGGGAGCTGACCCAGTACTTC. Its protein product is CASSLGELTQYF.